Shown below are 2 T cell receptor beta chains from a single sample sequenced in a study of blood T cell repertoires in COVID-19. Only in-frame clones appear in the TCRdb table, and some are missing; sequencing was by immunoSEQ multiplex PCR. The table includes 200,000 to 300,000 clones, roughly 81% detected once. Specimen: peripheral blood. These receptors all stem from a woman older than 75 with COVID-19, enrolled during active disease.

This clone occurred a few times. The DNA for the CDR3 is TGTGCCAGCAGCTTTCAGGGGGCAGTTTCACCCCTCCACTTT. It is translated as CASSFQGAVSPLHF. V is TRBV7-9 and J is TRBJ1-6; 8 bases are a match to TRBD1. Germline loops: CDR1 SEHNR, CDR2 FQNEAQ (reference sequence). J gave up 9 bases and V 3 bases, and 4 bases lay outside the gene matches. CDR3 length: 14 residues.

The chain employs TRBV18 and TRBJ2-5; D is undetermined. This CDR3 spans 13 amino acids. The germline CDR1 and CDR2 sequences are KGHSH and LQKENI. Trimming stripped 2 bases from V and 4 bases from J, with 8 bases between. DNA for the CDR3: TGTGCCAGCTCACCATCAGAGGCAGAGACCCAGTACTTC. This codes for CASSPSEAETQYF.